One and the same sample provided the 25 T cell receptor beta chains below, sequenced in a study of blood T cell repertoires in COVID-19. Only in-frame clones appear in the TCRdb table, and some are missing; sequencing was by immunoSEQ multiplex PCR. Of approximately 70,000 clones in the sample, less than 80% are singletons; the top ten hold about 25%. Material for sequencing was peripheral blood. These receptors originate from a man in his sixties with active or convalescent COVID-19.

The gene calls are TRBV7-3 and TRBJ2-5; 8 bases are shared with TRBD1. The CDR3 is 15 amino acids. V was clipped by 5 bases and J by 5 bases; unmatched bases: 10. The germline gives CDR1 SGHTA, CDR2 FQGTGA. CDR3 coding DNA: TGTGCCAGCAGCAGAGGACAGGGCGAAGGGGAGACCCAGTACTTC. Protein: CASSRGQGEGETQYF.

V gene TRBV5-8 combines with J gene TRBJ2-3; D may be TRBD2 (6 bases). Germline CDR1 is SGHTS and CDR2 is YDEGEE. The length of the CDR3 is 17 residues. V was clipped by 2 bases and J by 0 bases, with 16 bases between them. The CDR3: CASSFFSGGASTDTQYF. The CDR3 coding sequence is TGTGCCAGCAGCTTTTTTAGCGGCGGGGCTAGCACAGATACGCAGTATTTT.

The chain combines TRBV5-4 with TRBJ1-3, with 10 bases matching TRBD1. The CDR3 consists of 16 residues. The V gene end was trimmed by 4 bases and the J gene end by 2 bases; junction bases not matched to a gene: 6. Germline V lookup: CDR1 SGHNT, CDR2 YYREEE (reference sequence). CDR3 sequence reads: CASSGTGTGAGNTIYF. The CDR3, as DNA: TGTGCCAGCAGCGGAACCGGGACAGGGGCTGGAAACACCATATATTTT.

This clone was seen a single time. The chain links TRBV29-1 to TRBJ2-3; D remains unclear. The V and J ends lost 4 bases and 6 bases respectively, with 14 bases between them. This CDR3 is built from 13 residues. The germline V gene has CDR1 SQVTM and CDR2 ANQGSEA. The CDR3 here is CSVGPNLRDTQYF. In nucleotides, the CDR3 is TGCAGCGTTGGTCCGAACCTACGGGATACGCAGTATTTT.

The sample holds many counts of this clone. The J gene is TRBJ2-1, the V gene TRBV7-9; 11 bases line up with TRBD1. This CDR3 comprises 15 residues. V shed 3 bases, J shed 4 bases, and the junction held 2 bases outside the gene matches. CDR1 SEHNR and CDR2 FQNEAQ come from the germline V gene (reference sequence). CDR3 sequence (DNA): TGTGCCAGCAGCTTCGGACAGGGGGCATACAATGAGCAGTTCTTC. This sequence encodes CASSFGQGAYNEQFF.

The rearrangement links TRBV12-5 to TRBJ2-3, with a weak D call TRBD1 (6 bases). The V gene's germline CDR1 is LGHNT and CDR2 FRNRAP. V lost 7 bases, J lost 7 bases, and 24 bases lay in between. This CDR3 has 16 amino acids. The CDR3 protein is CASAVGEQGFMYTQYF. CDR3 bases: TGTGCTAGTGCCGTTGGCGAGCAGGGGTTTATGTATACGCAGTATTTT.

This clone was observed at least ten times. J is TRBJ1-2 and V is TRBV2; unclear D gene. Germline V gives CDR1 SNHLY, CDR2 FYNNEI. This CDR3 has 14 residues. The V gene lost 1 base and the J gene lost 5 bases, with 11 bases spanning the gap. The CDR3 spells CASSEGAAGYGYTF. CDR3 nucleotide sequence: TGTGCCAGCAGTGAAGGGGCAGCTGGATATGGCTACACCTTC.

The chain has TRBV11-2 and TRBJ2-5; 7 nucleotides match TRBD1. This CDR3 contains 14 residues. Germline V gene sequence: CDR1 SGHAT, CDR2 FQNNGV. The ends lost 3 bases at V and 2 bases at J; junction bases unmatched: 3. The CDR3 DNA reads as TGTGCCAGCAGCTTGGGACAGCTGCAAGAGACCCAGTACTTC. Translating gives CASSLGQLQETQYF. Looking up the rest from reference TRBV11-2 and TRBJ2-5 gives the full variable domain: EAGVAQSPRYKIIEKRQSVAFWCNPISGHATLYWYQQILGQGPKLLIQFQNNGVVDDSQLPKDRFSAERLKGVDSTLKIQPAKLEDSAVYLCASSLGQLQETQYFGPGTRLLVL.

The V call is TRBV5-1, the J call TRBJ1-3; TRBD1 matches at 9 bases. With 4 bases clipped from V and 0 bases from J, the junction kept 5 bases outside the gene matches. This CDR3 is 16 amino acids long. Germline CDR1 reads SGHRS; CDR2 reads YFSETQ. CDR3 in amino acids: CASSVGDRVSGNTIYF. CDR3 sequence (DNA): TGCGCCAGCAGCGTGGGGGACAGGGTCTCTGGAAACACCATATATTTT.

The chain couples TRBV5-1 to TRBJ2-7, with 14 positions matching TRBD2. CDR3 size: 14 residues. Trimming cost V 4 bases and J 7 bases; bases outside gene matches: 4. In germline, CDR1 is SGHRS, CDR2 YFSETQ. CDR3 residues: CASSPWTSGGEQYF. DNA for the CDR3: TGCGCCAGCAGCCCATGGACTAGCGGGGGGGAGCAGTACTTC. Based on the CDR3 plus reference TRBV5-1 and TRBJ2-7, the full variable domain is KAGVTQTPRYLIKTRGQQVTLSCSPISGHRSVSWYQQTPGQGLQFLFEYFSETQRNKGNFPGRFSGRQFSNSRSEMNVSTLELGDSALYLCASSPWTSGGEQYFGPGTRLTVT.

There are a few counts of this clone. This rearrangement joins TRBV9 to TRBJ2-7; 9 nucleotides agree with TRBD1. With V trimmed by 3 bases and J by 5 bases, 6 bases remained unmatched. Germline V gene sequence: CDR1 SGDLS, CDR2 YYNGEE. The CDR3 runs to 14 residues. CDR3 sequence: CASSAGTGRDEQYF. The DNA of the CDR3 is TGTGCCAGCAGCGCCGGGACAGGGAGGGACGAGCAGTACTTC.

This clone was detected a few times. The V and J genes are TRBV9 and TRBJ1-3; D might be TRBD1 (6 bases). Deletions cut 4 bases from V and 4 bases from J, with 15 bases between. CDR1 is SGDLS, CDR2 YYNGEE, per germline. This CDR3 spans 15 amino acids. Here the CDR3 reads CASSTTGIEGNTIYF. The DNA of the CDR3 is TGTGCCAGCAGCACAACAGGGATTGAAGGAAACACCATATATTTT.

The chain has TRBV29-1 and TRBJ1-1; 7 nucleotides agree with TRBD1. Germline assignment: CDR1 SQVTM and CDR2 ANQGSEA. J lost 3 bases, V lost 4 bases, and 5 bases had no gene match. The CDR3 extends over 13 amino acids. The CDR3 nucleotides are TGCAGCGTTGTTGGACAGGCATACACTGAAGCTTTCTTT. It codes for CSVVGQAYTEAFF.

This clone has just one count. V gene TRBV2 combines with J gene TRBJ1-1, with D possibly being TRBD1 (5 bases). Trimming took 5 bases from V and 1 from J, leaving 14 bases between them. Germline CDR1 and CDR2: SNHLY and FYNNEI. CDR3 size: 15 residues. CDR3 nucleotide sequence: TGTGCCAGCAGTCACGACGGCCAGGGGAACACTGAAGCTTTCTTT. The encoded protein is CASSHDGQGNTEAFF.

The chain has TRBV28 and TRBJ2-7; TRBD2 matches 14 bases. This CDR3 has 19 amino acids. The germline gives CDR1 MDHEN, CDR2 SYDVKM. Trimming took 2 bases from V and 0 from J; bases not matched to a gene: 9. This CDR3 is CASSLRGTSGGLSSYEQYF. The CDR3 nucleotides are TGTGCCAGCAGTTTACGGGGGACTAGCGGGGGCCTAAGCTCCTACGAGCAGTACTTC. Combining the CDR3 with reference TRBV28 and TRBJ2-7 gives the whole variable domain DVKVTQSSRYLVKRTGEKVFLECVQDMDHENMFWYRQDPGLGLRLIYFSYDVKMKEKGDIPEGYSVSREKKERFSLILESASTNQTSMYLCASSLRGTSGGLSSYEQYFGPGTRLTVT.

This clone has more than one count but fewer than ten. J is TRBJ2-3 and V is TRBV10-3; TRBD2 matches at 11 bases. The CDR3 consists of 15 residues. Germline-derived CDR1 and CDR2 are ENHRY and SYGVKD. The ends lost 6 bases at V and 4 bases at J; junction bases unmatched: 6. The CDR3: CAISAGTSGSDTQYF. The CDR3 bases are TGTGCCATCAGCGCCGGGACTAGCGGCTCAGATACGCAGTATTTT.

Only one count was recorded for this clone. The chain carries TRBV2 and TRBJ2-7, with 9 bases lining up with TRBD1. The CDR3 is made up of 14 amino acids. V lost 6 bases and J lost 3; bases outside the gene matches: 6. Germline V gene sequence: CDR1 SNHLY, CDR2 FYNNEI. The CDR3 reads CASRDRGMRYEQYF. The CDR3 DNA reads as TGTGCCAGCAGGGACAGGGGTATGCGCTACGAGCAGTACTTC.

The chain is built from TRBV4-1 and TRBJ2-3, with D possibly TRBD2 on 6 matching bases. The CDR3 sequence is 16 residues long. Germline V gene data show CDR1 as MGHRA and CDR2 as YSYEKL. V was shortened by 3 bases and J by 0 bases, with 13 bases between the two germline ends. CDR3: CASSHNSGRSTDTQYF. CDR3 DNA: TGCGCCAGCAGCCATAATAGCGGAAGAAGCACAGATACGCAGTATTTT.

As for this clone: The sample contains more than one DNA sequence encoding this CDR3. The chain carries TRBV19 and TRBJ1-5; TRBD1 matches 8 bases. V was clipped by 3 bases and J by 5 bases; unmatched bases: 3. The length of the CDR3 is 14 residues. Germline V gives CDR1 LNHDA, CDR2 SQIVND (reference sequence). Here the CDR3 reads CASSIDRGYQPQHF. For the CDR3, the DNA is TGTGCCAGTAGTATCGACAGGGGATATCAGCCCCAGCATTTT.

The rearrangement uses TRBV7-8 and TRBJ1-4; a possible D gene is TRBD1 (6 bases). CDR1 SGHVS and CDR2 FQNEAQ come from the germline V gene. Between the trimmed V and J ends, which lost 5 bases and 6 bases, there was a span of 10 bases. The CDR3 totals 13 residues. The CDR3 coding sequence is TGTGCCAGCAGCAAGGACAGCTATGAAAAACTGTTTTTT. Its translation is CASSKDSYEKLFF.

The gene calls are TRBV6-5 and TRBJ1-5; 9 bases line up with TRBD1. After removal of 5 bases from V and 7 bases from J, the junction contained 3 bases not matched to a gene. The CDR3 runs to 13 residues. Germline V lookup: CDR1 MNHEY, CDR2 SVGAGI. The CDR3 spells CASSRGQGQPQHF. For the CDR3, the DNA is TGTGCCAGCAGTCGGGGACAGGGCCAGCCCCAGCATTTT.

V is TRBV4-2 and J is TRBJ2-3; 12 nucleotides match TRBD2. V trimming: 3 bases; J trimming: 6 bases; junction bases outside the gene matches: 10. The V gene's germline CDR1 is LGHNA and CDR2 YNFKEQ. The CDR3 is made up of 17 amino acids. CDR3 residues: CASSQNPGTSGFDTQYF. CDR3 bases: TGTGCCAGCAGCCAGAACCCGGGGACTAGCGGGTTTGATACGCAGTATTTT.

V is TRBV7-6 and J is TRBJ1-5; TRBD1 is a possible D gene (6 bases). Trimming removed 4 bases at V and 3 bases at J, with 19 bases between. Germline values: CDR1 SGHVS, CDR2 FNYEAQ. This CDR3 is 17 amino acids long. CDR3 in amino acids: CASSSIQGFSNNQPQHF. The CDR3 DNA reads as TGTGCCAGCAGCTCAATACAGGGTTTTAGTAACAATCAGCCCCAGCATTTT.

The J gene is TRBJ1-2, the V gene TRBV27; a weak D match, TRBD1 (5 bases). This CDR3 region has 16 residues. Germline CDR1 is MNHEY and CDR2 is SMNVEV (reference sequence). The ends were cut back, 5 bases at V and 1 base at J, with 17 bases in the middle. The CDR3 region has the DNA TGTGCCAGCAGTCCCCTATTATCGGACATTAACTATGGCTACACCTTC. Its protein is CASSPLLSDINYGYTF.

The rearrangement joins TRBV6-4 to TRBJ2-3; 10 nucleotides align to TRBD2. The CDR3 is 14 amino acids. CDR1 is MRHNA, CDR2 SNTAGT, per germline. The V segment lost 8 bases and the J segment 2 bases; nucleotides outside the gene matches: 4. The CDR3 bases are TGTGCCAGCTCCCTAGCGGGGGACACAGATACGCAGTATTTT. Translated, it gives CASSLAGDTDTQYF.